These 3 T cell receptor beta chains share one sample of origin, sequenced in a study of identical twins. MiXCR, applied by TCRdb to the 5' RACE reads, yields one record per CDR3 protein. Among more than 200,000 distinct CDR3 sequences listed, roughly a tenth were seen once. The sequencing input was memory (CD45RO+) T cells sorted from blood. The receptors derive from a woman under 30 in good health.

This clonotype was counted ten times or more. The V call is TRBV9, the J call TRBJ1-3; no clear D. This CDR3 contains 13 residues. V was clipped by 4 bases and J by 4 bases, with 9 bases between them. CDR1 and CDR2 from the germline V gene are SGDLS and YYNGEE. This CDR3 is CASSPRPGNTIYF. In nucleotides, the CDR3 is TGTGCCAGCAGCCCCCGGCCCGGAAACACCATATATTTT. Filled out from reference TRBV9 and TRBJ1-3, the complete variable domain reads DSGVTQTPKHLITATGQRVTLRCSPRSGDLSVYWYQQSLDQGLQFLIQYYNGEERAKGNILERFSAQQFPDLHSELNLSSLELGDSALYFCASSPRPGNTIYFGEGSWLTVV.

This chain joins TRBV6-5 and TRBJ2-7; no reliable D call. V shed 0 bases and J shed 2 bases, with 8 bases lying between them. Germline V CDR1 and CDR2: MNHEY, SVGAGI. This CDR3 is 14 amino acids long. Here the CDR3 reads CASSYSASTYEQYF. The CDR3 bases are TGTGCCAGCAGTTACTCGGCGTCAACCTACGAGCAGTACTTC.

The V call is TRBV6-1, the J call TRBJ2-1; 7 nucleotides agree with TRBD2. CDR3 length: 15 residues. Germline CDR1 reads MNHNS; CDR2 reads SASEGT. The V segment lost 5 bases and the J segment 0 bases; nucleotides outside the gene matches: 4. This chain's CDR3 is CASSRREISYNEQFF. The CDR3 DNA reads as TGTGCCAGCAGTCGGCGGGAGATCTCCTACAATGAGCAGTTCTTC.